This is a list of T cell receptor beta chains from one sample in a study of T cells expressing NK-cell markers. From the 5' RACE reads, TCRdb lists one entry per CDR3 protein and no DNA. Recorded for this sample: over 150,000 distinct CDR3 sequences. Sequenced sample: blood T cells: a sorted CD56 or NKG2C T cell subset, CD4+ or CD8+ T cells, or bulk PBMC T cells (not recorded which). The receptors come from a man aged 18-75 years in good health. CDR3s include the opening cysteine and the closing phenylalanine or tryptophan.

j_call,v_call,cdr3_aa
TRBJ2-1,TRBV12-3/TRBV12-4,CASSLSGVSEQFF
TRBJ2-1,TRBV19,CASRGLAVDEQFF
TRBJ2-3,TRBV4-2,CASSQEREHSTDTQYF
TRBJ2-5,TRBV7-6,CASSLGDRTQYF
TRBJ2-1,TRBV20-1,CSAPYPDSYNEQFF
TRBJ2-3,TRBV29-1,CSGQRLGTDTQYF
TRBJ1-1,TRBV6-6,CASSYPGSEAFF
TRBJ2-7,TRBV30,CAWSVLAGAYEQYF
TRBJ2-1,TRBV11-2,CASSLEGGLAGSYNEQFF
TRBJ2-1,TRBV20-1,CSARGGILAGVSYNEQFF
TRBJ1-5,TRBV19,CASSAGTGVQPQHF
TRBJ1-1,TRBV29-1,CSVVGTGGNTEAFF
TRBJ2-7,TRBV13,CASGDRHYEQYF
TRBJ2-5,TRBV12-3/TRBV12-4,CASSFDSRGAIIQETQYF
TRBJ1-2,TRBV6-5,CASSYSRPIYGYTF
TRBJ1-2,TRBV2,CASLGSYGYTF
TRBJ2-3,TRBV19,CASSVSGLYTDTQYF
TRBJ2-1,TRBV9,CASSPWSGGGTNEQFF
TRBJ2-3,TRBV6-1,CASSADRPHTDTQYF
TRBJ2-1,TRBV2,CASIGSSGGTSYNEQFF
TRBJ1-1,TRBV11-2,CASSFSWMRNTEAFF
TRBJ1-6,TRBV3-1,CASSQLGGFNSPLHF
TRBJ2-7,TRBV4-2,CASSQERSVFYEQYF
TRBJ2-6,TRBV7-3,CASSLIAGEAGANVLTF
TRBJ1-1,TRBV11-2,CASSLGQGGEAFF
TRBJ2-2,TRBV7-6,CASSLLAGAPNTGELFF
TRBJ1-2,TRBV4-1,CASSQNSIGTDNYGYTF
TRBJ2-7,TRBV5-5,CASSLGAATYEQYF
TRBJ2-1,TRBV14,CASSQLRDLRYNEQFF
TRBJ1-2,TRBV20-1,CSARDRTAFNYGYTF
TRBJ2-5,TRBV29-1,CSVLPLNQETQYF
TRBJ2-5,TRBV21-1,CASSKIGDRARETQYF
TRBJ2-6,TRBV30,CAWSIDSGANVLTF
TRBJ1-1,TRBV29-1,CSVEDDTANTEAFF
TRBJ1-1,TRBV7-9,CASSTSGTENTEAFF
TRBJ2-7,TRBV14,CASSQLGDMDYEQYF
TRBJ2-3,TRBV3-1,CASSPVPSGGYTDTQYF
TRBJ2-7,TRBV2,CASSEGLAGYEQYF
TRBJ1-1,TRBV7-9,CASSLGFHESNSQAFF
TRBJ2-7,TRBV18,CASSPARGPDSYEQYF
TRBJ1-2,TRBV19,CASSIRREVPVTGYTF
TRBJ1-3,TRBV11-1,CASSLDLRRRQTGNTIYF
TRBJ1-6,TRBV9,CASSAGKNNSPLHF
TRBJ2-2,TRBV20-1,CSARGLGQGITGELFF
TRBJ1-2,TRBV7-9,CASSPHGGVGYTF
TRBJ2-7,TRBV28,CASSSGRQASYEQYF
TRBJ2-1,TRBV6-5,CASSYSGTGSYNEQFF
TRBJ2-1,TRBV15,CATSRSITPRYNEQFF
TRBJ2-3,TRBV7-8,CASSLFRDRGFGDTQYF